This TCR beta chain derives from a study of blood T cell repertoires in COVID-19. In the original processing: The authors estimated nucleated cell counts from reference gene primer amplification. TCRdb's copy holds only in-frame clones and misses some; the assay was immunoSEQ multiplex PCR. That table is the source of V, J and clone size, and D and trimming were worked out from the DNA. The sample contains roughly 100,000 clones, 82% of which appear only once. There are 16 residues in the CDR3. V dropped 7 bases and J dropped 5 bases, with 20 bases sitting between them. Looked up from germline, CDR1 is SGHAT and CDR2 is FQNNGV.

This clonotype originated in a man in his 60s with acute or convalescent COVID-19. The chain has TRBV11-2 and TRBJ2-2, with a tentative D call TRBD1 (6 bases). Source material: peripheral blood. The CDR3 region is CASTEQGLRGTGELFF. The CDR3 nucleotides are TGTGCCAGCACCGAACAGGGCCTTAGAGGAACCGGGGAGCTGTTTTTT.